The 19 T cell receptor beta chains below all came from one sample that was sequenced in a study of cytomegalovirus exposure and HLA in healthy donors. Profiling relied on immunoSEQ multiplex PCR, and the TCRdb table lists in-frame clones only, not all of them. The table has about 260,000 clones, about 90% seen once. Sequencing was carried out using PBMCs. All receptors come from a woman younger than 45 in good health and CMV-seronegative.

The chain has TRBV27 and TRBJ2-1; 7 positions match TRBD1. The CDR3 is made up of 16 amino acids. In germline, CDR1 is MNHEY, CDR2 SMNVEV (reference sequence). J gave up 5 bases and V 1 base, and 8 bases lay outside the gene matches. Here the CDR3 reads CASSLWRQGTHNEQFF. In DNA, the CDR3 is TGTGCCAGCAGTTTATGGCGACAGGGTACCCACAATGAGCAGTTCTTC.

This chain joins TRBV19 and TRBJ2-7; 7 bases fit TRBD2. The V gene's germline CDR1 is LNHDA and CDR2 SQIVND (reference sequence). V trimming: 4 bases; J trimming: 3 bases; junction bases outside the gene matches: 12. The CDR3 is made up of 16 amino acids. The CDR3 loop is CASSNLPSGLIYEQYF. DNA of the CDR3: TGTGCCAGTAGTAACCTACCTAGCGGCCTGATCTACGAGCAGTACTTC. Variable domain in full (rest from reference TRBV19 and TRBJ2-7): DGGITQSPKYLFRKEGQNVTLSCEQNLNHDAMYWYRQDPGQGLRLIYYSQIVNDFQKGDIAEGYSVSREKKESFPLTVTSAQKNPTAFYLCASSNLPSGLIYEQYFGPGTRLTVT.

The gene calls are TRBV11-2 and TRBJ2-2, with unresolved D. The CDR3 contains 11 residues. Germline CDR1 is SGHAT and CDR2 is FQNNGV. Trimming took 6 bases from V and 7 from J, leaving 6 bases between them. CDR3 in amino acids: CASRVVGELFF. The CDR3 coding sequence is TGTGCCAGCAGAGTGGTCGGGGAGCTGTTTTTT.

J is TRBJ2-2 and V is TRBV7-2; the D gene could be TRBD1 or TRBD2 (5 bases each). This CDR3 is built from 16 residues. Germline V gene lookup returns CDR1 SGHTA and CDR2 FQGNSA. V lost 0 bases, J lost 4 bases, and 12 bases lay in between. The CDR3 reads CASSLAPGRATGELFF. Written as DNA, the CDR3 is TGTGCCAGCAGCTTAGCCCCGGGACGAGCCACCGGGGAGCTGTTTTTT.

This clone came up a few times. The rearrangement joins TRBV10-3 to TRBJ1-2, with D hard to call. Between the trimmed V and J ends, which lost 3 bases and 6 bases, there was a span of 11 bases. The germline V gene has CDR1 ENHRY and CDR2 SYGVKD. This CDR3 contains 13 residues. The CDR3: CAISDHGNHGYTF. The CDR3 DNA is TGTGCCATCAGTGATCACGGGAACCATGGCTACACCTTC.

The V call is TRBV11-2, the J call TRBJ2-1; D is perhaps TRBD2 (6 bases). V was cut by 1 base and J by 2 bases, with 6 bases left in between. Germline V gives CDR1 SGHAT, CDR2 FQNNGV. CDR3 length: 14 amino acids. The CDR3 sequence: CASSLGLAYNEQFF. The CDR3 nucleotides are TGTGCCAGCAGCTTAGGACTAGCCTACAATGAGCAGTTCTTC. The full variable domain, in which reference TRBV11-2 and TRBJ2-1 provide the parts outside the CDR3, is EAGVAQSPRYKIIEKRQSVAFWCNPISGHATLYWYQQILGQGPKLLIQFQNNGVVDDSQLPKDRFSAERLKGVDSTLKIQPAKLEDSAVYLCASSLGLAYNEQFFGPGTRLTVL.

The V gene is TRBV5-1, the J gene TRBJ2-3; D is uncertain. Germline assignment: CDR1 SGHRS and CDR2 YFSETQ. With 5 bases removed from V and 0 bases from J, the gap between germline ends came to 4 bases. The CDR3 has 12 residues. This CDR3 is CASRPSTDTQYF. The CDR3 DNA reads as TGCGCCAGCAGGCCAAGCACAGATACGCAGTATTTT.

V usage is TRBV6-5 and J usage is TRBJ1-1; D unresolved. The V gene lost 4 bases and the J gene lost 0 bases, with 3 bases spanning the gap. The CDR3 totals 12 residues. Germline V lookup: CDR1 MNHEY, CDR2 SVGAGI. This CDR3 reads CASSSVNTEAFF. CDR3 nucleotides: TGTGCCAGCAGTTCGGTGAACACTGAAGCTTTCTTT.

The chain links TRBV11-2 to TRBJ2-2, with D maybe TRBD2 (6 bases). The ends were cut back, 3 bases at V and 6 bases at J, with 8 bases in the middle. Germline V gene lookup returns CDR1 SGHAT and CDR2 FQNNGV. CDR3 length: 13 residues. The DNA for the CDR3 is TGTGCCAGCAGCTTCGGGACTTCCGGGGAGCTGTTTTTT. Translation gives CASSFGTSGELFF.

The chain links TRBV28 to TRBJ2-1; 7 bases are a match to TRBD2. CDR1 MDHEN and CDR2 SYDVKM come from the germline V gene. The CDR3 covers 16 residues. V lost 5 bases and J lost 10; bases outside the gene matches: 17. CDR3 protein: CASSPGTTRALEEQFF. CDR3 DNA: TGTGCCAGCAGTCCCGGGACTACCCGCGCGCTCGAGGAGCAGTTCTTC.

The rearrangement joins TRBV9 to TRBJ2-5; TRBD1 matches 12 bases. In germline, CDR1 is SGDLS, CDR2 YYNGEE. The CDR3 sequence is 16 residues long. The junction had 7 bases not matched to a gene; V was cut back by 3 bases and J by 4 bases. CDR3 sequence: CASSGGQGAPAETQYF. In DNA, the CDR3 is TGTGCCAGCAGCGGGGGACAGGGGGCGCCCGCAGAGACCCAGTACTTC.

The rearrangement uses TRBV29-1 and TRBJ2-2; TRBD2 is a possible D gene (6 bases). Trimming stripped 6 bases from V and 7 bases from J, with 15 bases between. Germline lookup yields CDR1 SQVTM and CDR2 ANQGSEA. The CDR3 has 13 amino acids. The CDR3 is CSVNRGGRGELFF. The CDR3 nucleotides are TGCAGCGTGAACCGAGGAGGGCGCGGGGAGCTGTTTTTT.

The chain uses TRBV30 and TRBJ2-7, with TRBD1 as a possible D gene (5 bases). The CDR3 totals 12 residues. Germline values: CDR1 GTSNPN, CDR2 SVGIG (reference sequence). The V end lost 8 bases, the J end lost 3 bases, and 14 bases lay between the germline ends. CDR3 loop: CAGLRGDYEQYF. The CDR3 DNA is TGTGCCGGCCTTAGGGGTGACTACGAGCAGTACTTC.

The count of this clone is one. This sequence joins TRBV29-1 and TRBJ2-7; D remains unclear. The CDR3 contains 13 residues. The V and J ends lost 7 bases and 1 base respectively, with 14 bases between them. Germline V CDR1 and CDR2: SQVTM, ANQGSEA. CDR3 nucleotide sequence: TGCAGCGCTTTATCGTATGAGTCCTACGAGCAGTACTTC. Translating it yields CSALSYESYEQYF.

V usage is TRBV7-3 and J usage is TRBJ2-5, with 8 nucleotides matching TRBD2. Germline V CDR1 and CDR2: SGHTA, FQGTGA. This CDR3 region has 15 residues. J gave up 2 bases and V 0 bases, and 2 bases lay outside the gene matches. Here the CDR3 DNA reads TGTGCCAGCAGCTTAACGACTAGCGTGCAAGAGACCCAGTACTTC. Its translation: CASSLTTSVQETQYF. Looking up the rest from reference TRBV7-3 and TRBJ2-5 gives the full variable domain: GAGVSQTPSNKVTEKGKYVELRCDPISGHTALYWYRQSLGQGPEFLIYFQGTGAADDSGLPNDRFFAVRPEGSVSTLKIQRTERGDSAVYLCASSLTTSVQETQYFGPGTRLLVL.

The chain employs TRBV2 and TRBJ1-4, with no clear D. Looked up from germline, CDR1 is SNHLY and CDR2 is FYNNEI. V lost 7 bases to trimming and J lost 4 bases, with 13 bases between them. The length of the CDR3 is 14 residues. The CDR3 DNA reads as TGTGCCAGCAATGATAGAGGGTATAATGAAAAACTGTTTTTT. It specifies CASNDRGYNEKLFF.

This chain links TRBV2 with TRBJ1-5; D might be TRBD1 (5 bases). The CDR3 has 13 residues. From germline, CDR1 is SNHLY and CDR2 FYNNEI. Trimming shortened V by 7 bases and J by 2 bases, and 9 bases separated the two germline ends. CDR3 coding DNA: TGTGCCAGCAATAGGGGTGGCAATCAGCCCCAGCATTTT. It specifies CASNRGGNQPQHF. The variable domain in full, completed from reference TRBV2 and TRBJ1-5, reads EPEVTQTPSHQVTQMGQEVILRCVPISNHLYFYWYRQILGQKVEFLVSFYNNEISEKSEIFDDQFSVERPDGSNFTLKIRSTKLEDSAMYFCASNRGGNQPQHFGDGTRLSIL.

This rearrangement joins TRBV29-1 to TRBJ1-2; no clear D. Germline CDR1 SQVTM, CDR2 ANQGSEA. The CDR3 loop spans 13 amino acids. V was trimmed by 1 base and J by 0 bases, leaving 6 bases between them. CDR3 region: CSVEVGTNYGYTF. Here the CDR3 DNA reads TGCAGCGTTGAAGTGGGCACTAACTATGGCTACACCTTC.

The J gene is TRBJ2-5, the V gene TRBV30; D remains unclear. CDR3 length equals 10 residues. Germline-derived CDR1 and CDR2 are GTSNPN and SVGIG (reference sequence). V was shortened by 5 bases and J by 2 bases, with 3 bases between the two germline ends. CDR3 DNA: TGTGCCTGGGAACAAGAGACCCAGTACTTC. Translated: CAWEQETQYF.